This T cell receptor beta chain was documented in a study of blood T cell repertoires in COVID-19. With V trimmed by 6 bases and J by 3 bases, 1 base remained unmatched. The CDR3 length is 13 residues. Per the germline V gene, CDR1 is MGHDK and CDR2 is SYGVNS. Clones were sequenced by immunoSEQ multiplex PCR, and TCRdb holds only the in-frame ones, with some missing. The profile shows about 290,000 clones, around four fifths of them singletons. This TCR came from a woman between 45 and 60 years old with active or convalescent COVID-19. The genes are TRBV25-1 and TRBJ2-4; TRBD1 aligns across 8 bases. Sequencing was done on a sample of peripheral blood. The CDR3 nucleotides read TGTGCCAGCAGAGGACAGGGCAAAAACATTCAGTACTTC. It codes for CASRGQGKNIQYF.